These T cell receptor beta chains were read from a single sample in a study of neurological immune-mediated disorders. MiXCR was run by TCRdb on the 5' RACE reads, yielding one entry per CDR3 protein. The sample holds about 60,000 distinct CDR3 sequences; under 3.5% are singletons and the top ten take 6% to 8.5%. The sample comprised PBMCs. These receptor sequences come from a woman aged 60 to 75 with multiple sclerosis. Both conserved end residues are part of each CDR3. Fields, in order: J gene, clone size, V gene, D gene, CDR3 DNA, CDR3 protein. The D gene is left open where the match is weak. Clone size is not always given. Where it is, it says once, few, many or a class for expanded clones.

TRBJ1-1 - TRBV20-1 - TGCAGTGCCGACAAGGGGAGTGACACTGAAGCTTTCTTT CSADKGSDTEAFF
TRBJ2-7 many TRBV5-1 TRBD1 TGCGCCAGCAGCTCGCGCCAGGGGGCCTACGAGCAGTACTTC CASSSRQGAYEQYF
TRBJ1-4 many TRBV6-5 - TGTGCCAGCAGTTTCTCAGGGGCGACTAATGAAAAACTGTTTTTT CASSFSGATNEKLFF
TRBJ2-7 few TRBV28 TRBD2 TGTGCCAGCACCGCGGCGGAAGCGGGGGCCCACGAGCAGTACTTC CASTAAEAGAHEQYF
TRBJ2-7 many TRBV5-1 - TGCGCCAGTAGACGCCTTCAGGGGACGATGCACGAGCAGTACTTC CASRRLQGTMHEQYF
TRBJ1-3 many TRBV28 - TGTGCCAGCAGTTTTATGGGCCTGGTTAGAACGGCGGGAAACACCATATATTTT CASSFMGLVRTAGNTIYF
TRBJ1-4 many TRBV7-2 TRBD1 TGTGCCAGCAGCCTAAGGACAGGGGCCATTGAAAAACTGTTTTTT CASSLRTGAIEKLFF
TRBJ2-7 many TRBV5-5 - TGTGCCAGCAGCTTCCTAGGGGCATTCTCCTACGAGCAGTACTTC CASSFLGAFSYEQYF
TRBJ2-1 many TRBV5-1 - TGCGCCAGCAGCTTGGCCGGGGTCGTCCCCTACAATGAGCAGTTCTTC CASSLAGVVPYNEQFF
TRBJ1-6 many TRBV28 - TGTGCCAGCAGCCCCCGGGGCTTAGGCTGGGTGAGACCCCTCCACTTT CASSPRGLGWVRPLHF
TRBJ1-1 many TRBV6-6 - TGTGCCAGCACCTTAGGGGCCTACATGAACACTGAAGCTTTCTTT CASTLGAYMNTEAFF
TRBJ2-1 many TRBV7-2 TRBD2 TGTGCCAGCAGCTTAGGACTAGCGTCTATGATGCAGTTCTTC CASSLGLASMMQFF
TRBJ1-4 many TRBV20-1 - TGCAGTGCTAGTCTCTTCCCCGGCAATGAAAAACTGTTTTTT CSASLFPGNEKLFF
TRBJ2-7 many TRBV7-9 TRBD1 TGTGCCAGCAGCCGGACAGGGGACCACGAGCAGTACTTC CASSRTGDHEQYF
TRBJ2-7 many TRBV28 - TGTGCCAGCAGTTTATTCTGGGACAAGGTCTACGAGCAGTACTTC CASSLFWDKVYEQYF
TRBJ2-7 many TRBV12-3/TRBV12-4 TRBD1 TGTGCCAGCAGTCCGACAGGGAACGAGCAGTACTTC CASSPTGNEQYF
TRBJ1-1 many TRBV29-1 - TGCAGCGCTCGAGGAGGGAGGTTCACTGAAGCTTTCTTT CSARGGRFTEAFF
TRBJ2-3 many TRBV27 TRBD1 TGTGCCAGTTCGATACAGGGGGCCACAGATACGCAGTATTTT CASSIQGATDTQYF
TRBJ2-1 many TRBV20-1 TRBD1 TGCAGTGCTTTCGACGACAGGGCTGGTGAGCAGTTCTTC CSAFDDRAGEQFF
TRBJ2-7 many TRBV6-6 - TGTGCCAGCAGTGGTACAGTGGGGCAGTACTTC CASSGTVGQYF
TRBJ2-1 many TRBV2 TRBD2 TGTGCCAGCAGCGAGCGGGAGTCCTCCTACAATGAGCAGTTCTTC CASSERESSYNEQFF
TRBJ2-1 few TRBV7-2 TRBD2 TGTGCCAGCAGCTCCCAAGCGGGGGGGCACAATGAGCAGTTCTTC CASSSQAGGHNEQFF
TRBJ2-7 many TRBV28 - TGTGCCAGCAGCCAGACGACACCATACGAGCAGTACTTC CASSQTTPYEQYF
TRBJ2-1 many TRBV20-1 - TGCAGTGCCCCGGGCGGCCTAGCGAGCGAGCAGTTCTTC CSAPGGLASEQFF
TRBJ2-7 many TRBV7-3 TRBD1 TGTGCCAGCAGCCCGGGACAGGGGCTCTACGAGCAGTACTTC CASSPGQGLYEQYF
TRBJ2-3 few TRBV10-3 TRBD2 TGTGCCATCAGCCTTACTAGCGGGAGGGGCACAGATACGCAGTATTTT CAISLTSGRGTDTQYF
TRBJ1-2 - TRBV12-3/TRBV12-4 - TGTGCCAGCAGTTTTCGGCCAGAGATTGGGAGTTTC CASSFRPEIGSF
TRBJ2-1 many TRBV5-1 TRBD2 TGCGCCAGCAGCTTGAAACTAGCGGGAGGCGACTCCTACAATGAGCAGTTCTTC CASSLKLAGGDSYNEQFF
TRBJ2-2 medium-sized TRBV20-1 TRBD1 TGCAGTGCTAGGCGACAGGGTGGCGGGGAGCTGTTTTTT CSARRQGGGELFF
TRBJ2-7 many TRBV3-1 - TGTGCCAGCAGCCAATGGGGGGAGCAGTACTTC CASSQWGEQYF
TRBJ1-5 many TRBV12-3/TRBV12-4 TRBD1 TGTGCCAGCAGCCTTACAGGGGGTTCTTTTCAGCCCCAGCATTTT CASSLTGGSFQPQHF